Listed below are T cell receptor beta chains from one sample, sequenced in a study of early T cells in non-severe SARS-CoV-2 infection. TCRdb fed the 5' RACE reads into MiXCR, producing one record per CDR3 protein. The table has tens of thousands of distinct CDR3 sequences, roughly 5.7% seen once. Sequenced material: whole blood. These receptors were taken from an adult who was a healthcare worker with PCR-confirmed SARS-CoV-2 infection or an uninfected control (not recorded which). Both conserved end residues are trimmed from each CDR3.

j_gene	v_gene	CDR3aa
TRBJ1-1	TRBV7-9	ATSELNTEAF
TRBJ1-4	TRBV28	AAGQAATNEKLF
TRBJ1-1	TRBV5-8	ASSFMYGTAF
TRBJ2-3	TRBV20-1	SARDDGRADTQY
TRBJ2-7	TRBV7-9	ASSQDTGKSGQY
TRBJ1-4	TRBV4-1	ASSQQHPWVF
TRBJ2-5	TRBV7-2	ASSSGLAGVVETQY
TRBJ1-2	TRBV30	ASHRVGAFKGGYT
TRBJ2-2	TRBV20-1	SSVEQRNTGELF
TRBJ1-2	TRBV2	ASRRQDGRYT
TRBJ2-7	TRBV3-1	ASSDSGSSYEQY
TRBJ1-3	TRBV7-2	ASSPGTGAGNTIY
TRBJ2-7	TRBV7-2	ASSLGGAGSATEQY
TRBJ2-7	TRBV21-1	ASILGHYIAGPTYEQY
TRBJ2-7	TRBV5-1	ASSSGLAPYEQY
TRBJ1-2	TRBV27	ASSFRGGTSGYT
TRBJ1-1	TRBV30	AWITPYTEAF
TRBJ2-3	TRBV20-1	SAPDVSGRAADTQY
TRBJ2-3	TRBV6-6	ASSPLATSGRPTDTQY
TRBJ1-1	TRBV28	ATARNTEAF
TRBJ1-2	TRBV30	AWSETSFYGYT
TRBJ2-7	TRBV10-2	ASSESGQGGYEQY
TRBJ2-1	TRBV19	ASSRAGVESEQF
TRBJ2-7	TRBV20-1	SAEKSGIVPYEQY
TRBJ2-4	TRBV30	AWTKAKNIQY
TRBJ2-2	TRBV15	ATSRGPGELF
TRBJ2-5	TRBV4-2	ASSRDREETQY
TRBJ1-5	TRBV12-3/TRBV12-4	ASSSRRGPQH
TRBJ1-4	TRBV6-6	ASSYSLTGPGEKLF
TRBJ2-7	TRBV3-2	ASSQVTGETYEQY
TRBJ2-1	TRBV10-3	AISDPGGPDEQF
TRBJ1-2	TRBV20-1	SARAKGGQFLGYT
TRBJ1-5	TRBV6-5	ASGTGRNQPQH
TRBJ2-1	TRBV5-1	ASSLLSGNEQF
TRBJ1-2	TRBV20-1	SAKGQLNDGYT
TRBJ2-3	TRBV20-1	SARDPGGSGQY
TRBJ2-5	TRBV3-1	ASSQAGTSGKETQY
TRBJ1-1	TRBV27	ASSLSQRARAEAF
TRBJ2-3	TRBV2	ASRAGTGESGTDTQY
TRBJ2-1	TRBV2	ASRERGGDYLLLDEQF
TRBJ2-1	TRBV7-9	ASSSSGRFYNEQF
TRBJ1-4	TRBV2	ASSAVTTNEKLF
TRBJ2-7	TRBV3-1	ASSQLRTNYV
TRBJ2-6	TRBV18	ASSQTSGANVLT
TRBJ2-7	TRBV7-9	ASSSLTTYEQY
TRBJ2-1	TRBV10-3	AISEAGTSGRHEQF
TRBJ1-3	TRBV12-3/TRBV12-4	ASRRRGVSGNTIY
TRBJ1-6	TRBV4-1	ASSQEQGDSPLH
TRBJ2-2	TRBV29-1	SVEASRPRTSGRGNTGELF
TRBJ2-5	TRBV28	ASSLGQGLETQY
TRBJ2-3	TRBV5-1	ASSLAADSPTDTQY
TRBJ2-5	TRBV28	ASSWGLAKETQY
TRBJ2-3	TRBV10-3	AARPGQGQDTQY
TRBJ1-1	TRBV20-1	SASDSGNTEAF
TRBJ2-7	TRBV5-1	ASSLETDGPYEQY
TRBJ1-1	TRBV5-1	ASRGQGGRAEAF
TRBJ1-1	TRBV20-1	SAPSQLNTEAF
TRBJ1-1	TRBV20-1	SVRVMNTEAF
TRBJ2-7	TRBV19	ASQRGHLYEQY